Here is one TCR beta chain with its context. The antigen is undetermined. Assay: immunoSEQ multiplex PCR; the TCRdb copy retains only in-frame clones and omits some. The sample shows fewer than 80,000 clones, approximately 79% of them seen only once. The data stem from a study of T cell responses to AZD1222 COVID-19 vaccine. Whole-study findings and limits: Samples come after the peak T cell response, not at day 14.

Germline V gives CDR1 SGHTS, CDR2 YDEGEE. CDR3 length: 17 amino acids. V lost 2 bases and J lost 6; bases outside the gene matches: 14. The receptor comes from an adult in good health. The chain joins TRBV5-8 to TRBJ2-7, with 10 positions matching TRBD2. The sample was peripheral blood, taken on day 0 of MenACWY control vaccination. As DNA, the CDR3 is TGTGCCAGCAGCTTTTTTGGGGGGACTAGCGAAGTAAGCGAGCAGTACTTC. This sequence encodes CASSFFGGTSEVSEQYF. The full variable domain, rest sourced from reference TRBV5-8 and TRBJ2-7, is EAGVTQSPTHLIKTRGQQATLRCSPISGHTSVYWYQQALGLGLQFLLWYDEGEERNRGNFPPRFSGRQFPNYSSELNVNALELEDSALYLCASSFFGGTSEVSEQYFGPGTRLTVT.